These 28 T cell receptor beta chains came from one sample sequenced in a study of cytomegalovirus exposure and HLA in healthy donors. Primers: 60 Vbeta forward and 13 Jbeta reverse. Libraries were prepared by immunoSEQ multiplex PCR; TCRdb keeps only in-frame clonotypes and omits some of them. The profile shows about 160,000 clones, 85% of them singletons. The sample comprised PBMCs. The receptor source for this set is a boy younger than 10 in good health and CMV-seronegative.

The genes are TRBV6-5 and TRBJ2-5, with 8 bases fitting TRBD2. Germline assignment: CDR1 MNHEY and CDR2 SVGAGI. Trimming at V came to 8 bases and at J to 2 bases, leaving 4 bases not matched to a gene. The CDR3 totals 13 residues. DNA of the CDR3: TGTGCCAGCTCTGCTAGCGGGCAAGAGACCCAGTACTTC. Amino acid sequence: CASSASGQETQYF.

The chain is built from TRBV6-5 and TRBJ2-1; a weak D match, TRBD2 (6 bases). The CDR3 loop spans 15 amino acids. V lost 6 bases and J 1 base, leaving 13 bases between the germline ends. Germline CDR1 MNHEY, CDR2 SVGAGI. The CDR3 sequence is CASSSTGGSYNEQFF. CDR3 nucleotides: TGTGCCAGCAGCTCCACCGGGGGTTCCTACAATGAGCAGTTCTTC.

This chain joins TRBV18 and TRBJ1-1; D remains ambiguous. Germline CDR1 and CDR2: KGHSH and LQKENI. V lost 3 bases to trimming and J lost 2 bases, with 7 bases between them. The CDR3 sequence is 13 residues long. DNA for the CDR3: TGTGCCAGCTCACCGAACCTAAACACTGAAGCTTTCTTT. As protein: CASSPNLNTEAFF.

The V gene is TRBV5-6, the J gene TRBJ2-7, with D uncertain. Trimming took off 4 bases at V and 7 bases at J, with 18 bases between the two ends. The CDR3 is made up of 14 amino acids. Germline V lookup: CDR1 SGHDT, CDR2 YYEEEE. CDR3 sequence reads: CASSLGILPGEQYF. In DNA form, the CDR3 reads TGTGCCAGCAGCCTGGGGATTCTACCCGGGGAGCAGTACTTC.

The J gene is TRBJ2-1, the V gene TRBV21-1; the listed D gene, TRBD2, was not tested against the DNA. TRBV21-1 is noted as a pseudogene. The CDR3 is made up of 12 amino acids. The CDR3 DNA follows: TGTGCCAGCAGCGGGAGGGTACTGGAGCAGTTCTTC. Translation gives CASSGRVLEQFF.

V gene TRBV4-2 combines with J gene TRBJ1-1, with a tentative D call TRBD1 (5 bases). Germline V gene sequence: CDR1 LGHNA, CDR2 YNFKEQ. The V and J ends lost 4 bases and 4 bases respectively, with 16 bases between them. The CDR3 is 15 residues long. The CDR3 nucleotides are TGTGCCAGCAGCCTAGAGTGGGGCAGGGTCACTGAAGCTTTCTTT. This translates into CASSLEWGRVTEAFF.

This clone was seen only a few times. The chain combines TRBV2 with TRBJ2-2, with 15 bases matching TRBD2. This CDR3 comprises 17 residues. With 4 bases clipped from V and 7 bases from J, the junction kept 7 bases outside the gene matches. Germline assignment: CDR1 SNHLY and CDR2 FYNNEI. The CDR3 bases are TGTGCCAGCAGTGCTGGACTAGCGGGGGGGCCAGGCGGGGAGCTGTTTTTT. Protein: CASSAGLAGGPGGELFF. The full variable domain, in which reference TRBV2 and TRBJ2-2 provide the parts outside the CDR3, is EPEVTQTPSHQVTQMGQEVILRCVPISNHLYFYWYRQILGQKVEFLVSFYNNEISEKSEIFDDQFSVERPDGSNFTLKIRSTKLEDSAMYFCASSAGLAGGPGGELFFGEGSRLTVL.

The chain recombines TRBV9 with TRBJ2-6, with D perhaps TRBD2 (6 bases). Germline CDR1 SGDLS, CDR2 YYNGEE. V was shortened by 7 bases and J by 1 base, with 12 bases between the two germline ends. The CDR3 runs 15 residues. As DNA, the CDR3 is TGTGCCAGCGGAAGGGACTTTTCTGGGGCCAACGTCCTGACTTTC. Amino acids: CASGRDFSGANVLTF.

This chain joins TRBV19 and TRBJ2-3; possible D gene TRBD1, 5 bases. Looked up from germline, CDR1 is LNHDA and CDR2 is SQIVND (reference sequence). The CDR3 consists of 12 residues. Deletions cut 3 bases from V and 12 bases from J, with 13 bases between. The CDR3 spells CASSIIGRGQYF. CDR3 bases: TGTGCCAGTAGTATCATAGGAAGGGGCCAGTATTTT.

The sample holds a few counts of this clone. This chain links TRBV11-3 with TRBJ2-1; 7 bases align to TRBD2. There are 16 residues in the CDR3. V was clipped by 5 bases and J by 2 bases; unmatched bases: 9. Germline V gives CDR1 SGHNT, CDR2 YENEEA. CDR3 sequence: CASSRTTSPPYNEQFF. CDR3 nucleotides: TGTGCCAGCAGCCGGACGACTAGCCCCCCCTACAATGAGCAGTTCTTC.

The genes are TRBV11-2 and TRBJ2-7; possibly TRBD1 for D (5 bases). This CDR3 has 17 amino acids. The germline CDR1 and CDR2 sequences are SGHAT and FQNNGV. V was pared by 5 bases and J by 1 base, with 21 bases between. The CDR3 here is CASSLQYTAGLSYEQYF. The CDR3 region has the DNA TGTGCCAGCAGCCTTCAATATACGGCAGGGTTGTCCTACGAGCAGTACTTC.

This sequence joins TRBV11-2 and TRBJ2-7; 10 bases agree with TRBD1. With 5 bases clipped from V and 2 bases from J, the junction kept 9 bases outside the gene matches. The germline gives CDR1 SGHAT, CDR2 FQNNGV. The CDR3 has 16 residues. The CDR3 spells CASSDIWDRGTYEQYV. The CDR3 region has the DNA TGTGCCAGCAGCGATATATGGGACAGGGGAACCTACGAGCAGTACGTC.

The CDR3 protein is CASSFAPGDGYTF. The CDR3 DNA reads TGTGCCAGCAGTTTTGCCCCAGGGGATGGCTACACCTTC. The J gene is TRBJ1-2, the V gene TRBV27, with D possibly TRBD1 on 6 matching bases. CDR3 size: 13 residues. Germline V lookup: CDR1 MNHEY, CDR2 SMNVEV (reference sequence). Between the trimmed V and J ends, which lost 3 bases and 6 bases, there was a span of 11 bases.

V usage is TRBV28 and J usage is TRBJ1-2; the match to TRBD1 covers 8 bases. V shed 10 bases and J 2 bases; nucleotides not matched to a gene: 6. This CDR3 has 13 residues. Germline V gene sequence: CDR1 MDHEN, CDR2 SYDVKM. CDR3 in amino acids: CATTDRDNYGYTF. The CDR3 DNA reads TGTGCCACCACGGACAGGGACAACTATGGCTACACCTTC.

This clone turned up a few times. Other DNA sequences in the sample encode the same CDR3. The gene calls are TRBV11-2 and TRBJ1-3; D is unclear. V was clipped by 1 base and J by 4 bases, with 11 bases between them. In germline, CDR1 is SGHAT, CDR2 FQNNGV. The CDR3 spans 15 residues. The CDR3 sequence is CASSLGGVSGNTIYF. CDR3 nucleotides: TGTGCCAGCAGCTTAGGCGGGGTTTCCGGAAACACCATATATTTT.

The V and J genes are TRBV7-3 and TRBJ2-1, with 8 bases matching TRBD2. The CDR3 runs 15 residues. V lost 2 bases, J lost 6 bases, and 6 bases stayed unmatched. Looked up from germline, CDR1 is SGHTA and CDR2 is FQGTGA. This CDR3 reads CASSLDGRAPNEQFF. The DNA of the CDR3 is TGTGCCAGCAGCTTAGACGGGAGGGCCCCCAATGAGCAGTTCTTC.

The genes are TRBV12-5 and TRBJ1-3; no clear D gene. Germline assignment: CDR1 LGHNT and CDR2 FRNRAP. With 6 bases removed from V and 0 bases from J, the gap between germline ends came to 6 bases. The CDR3 contains 13 residues. The CDR3 DNA reads as TGTGCTAGTGGACGGGACTCTGGAAACACCATATATTTT. Residues: CASGRDSGNTIYF.

The chain employs TRBV18 and TRBJ2-3; possible D gene TRBD1, 5 bases. The V end lost 1 base, the J end lost 2 bases, and 13 bases lay between the germline ends. Germline lookup yields CDR1 KGHSH and CDR2 LQKENI. The CDR3 is 16 amino acids. This chain's CDR3 is CASSPQGQPITDTQYF. As DNA, the CDR3 is TGTGCCAGCTCACCACAAGGACAACCCATCACAGATACGCAGTATTTT.

The chain links TRBV10-3 to TRBJ2-5; 9 bases are a match to TRBD1. The V segment lost 3 bases and the J segment 3 bases; nucleotides outside the gene matches: 8. Germline V gene sequence: CDR1 ENHRY, CDR2 SYGVKD. There are 16 residues in the CDR3. In nucleotides, the CDR3 is TGTGCCATCAGTGATAGTGGGACAGGGAGGGAAGAGACCCAGTACTTC. Its protein is CAISDSGTGREETQYF.

The gene calls are TRBV4-1 and TRBJ2-3; TRBD1 matches at 11 bases. V was clipped by 3 bases and J by 11 bases; unmatched bases: 4. CDR1 and CDR2 from the germline V gene are MGHRA and YSYEKL. CDR3 length equals 13 residues. This CDR3 reads CASSQGTGGKQYF. In nucleotides, the CDR3 is TGCGCCAGCAGCCAGGGGACAGGGGGAAAGCAGTATTTT.

The chain combines TRBV13 with TRBJ2-5; TRBD2 is a possible D gene (5 bases). Trimming cost V 8 bases and J 5 bases, with 15 bases left between them. This CDR3 has 13 amino acids. Germline values: CDR1 PRHDT, CDR2 FYEKMQ (reference sequence). In DNA form, the CDR3 reads TGTGCCAGCGCCCGTAGGCCGGGGGAGACCCAGTACTTC. It translates to CASARRPGETQYF.

J is TRBJ1-6 and V is TRBV27; 12 nucleotides agree with TRBD1. CDR3 length: 18 residues. From germline, CDR1 is MNHEY and CDR2 SMNVEV (reference sequence). The junction had 16 bases not matched to a gene; V was cut back by 9 bases and J by 7 bases. In DNA form, the CDR3 reads TGTGCCAGTGCCTCCGGGACAGGGGGCTTACGGAGGAATTCACCCCTCCACTTT. This codes for CASASGTGGLRRNSPLHF.

This clone was seen once. The V call is TRBV19, the J call TRBJ2-1; 10 bases are a match to TRBD1. V trimming: 5 bases; J trimming: 8 bases; junction bases outside the gene matches: 12. The CDR3 extends over 16 amino acids. Germline V gene data show CDR1 as LNHDA and CDR2 as SQIVND (reference sequence). CDR3 residues: CASSSPGQGGFYEQFF. The CDR3 DNA reads TGTGCCAGTAGTTCCCCCGGACAGGGGGGTTTCTATGAGCAGTTCTTC.

This rearrangement joins TRBV7-9 to TRBJ1-2; 9 bases are a match to TRBD1. The CDR3 length is 14 residues. Per the germline V gene, CDR1 is SEHNR and CDR2 is FQNEAQ (reference sequence). J gave up 8 bases and V 4 bases, and 8 bases lay outside the gene matches. The CDR3: CASSSGQGRWGYTF. The CDR3 DNA reads as TGTGCCAGCAGCTCTGGACAGGGGAGATGGGGCTACACCTTC.

In its sample, this clone was seen a few times. The CDR3 DNA follows: TGTGCCAGCAGCGCACTAGCGGGGGGGCGGACAGATACGCAGTATTTT. Protein product: CASSALAGGRTDTQYF. The V and J genes are TRBV28 and TRBJ2-3; 13 bases map to TRBD2. The CDR3 contains 16 residues. Germline trimming cut 6 bases from V and 3 bases from J; bases unmatched to any gene: 6. CDR1 MDHEN and CDR2 SYDVKM come from the germline V gene.

The CDR3 coding sequence is TGTGCCAGCAGCGTAGAACTGGAGGAGGGGGAGACCCAGTACTTC. Protein product: CASSVELEEGETQYF. The rearrangement links TRBV9 to TRBJ2-5; perhaps TRBD2 as D (6 bases). The germline V gene has CDR1 SGDLS and CDR2 YYNGEE. The V end lost 0 bases, the J end lost 5 bases, and 14 bases lay between the germline ends. The length of the CDR3 is 15 residues.

The gene calls are TRBV5-5 and TRBJ1-2; D is unresolved. CDR3 length: 13 residues. V was pared by 4 bases and J by 8 bases, with 15 bases between. From germline, CDR1 is SGHKS and CDR2 YYEKEE (reference sequence). The CDR3 region has the DNA TGTGCCAGCAGCCGGTTGGGCACGCGAGGCTACACCTTC. Translating gives CASSRLGTRGYTF. Using reference TRBV5-5 and TRBJ1-2 for the parts outside the CDR3, the full variable domain is DAGVTQSPTHLIKTRGQQVTLRCSPISGHKSVSWYQQVLGQGPQFIFQYYEKEERGRGNFPDRFSARQFPNYSSELNVNALLLGDSALYLCASSRLGTRGYTFGSGTRLTVV.

The genes are TRBV27 and TRBJ1-5, with 12 bases matching TRBD1. Germline trimming cut 8 bases from V and 7 bases from J; bases unmatched to any gene: 12. CDR1 and CDR2 from the germline V gene are MNHEY and SMNVEV (reference sequence). The CDR3 is 16 amino acids. The CDR3 protein is CASRDGPGQGAQPQHF. The CDR3 bases are TGTGCCAGCCGAGATGGACCGGGACAGGGGGCCCAGCCCCAGCATTTT.